The 5 T cell receptor beta chains below all came from one sample that was sequenced in a study of CD8 T cells in Susac syndrome. Random-hexamer reverse transcription was applied to about 0.5 to 1 ug RNA. One entry per CDR3 protein results from TCRdb running MiXCR on the immunoSEQ multiplex PCR reads. The data show under 90,000 distinct CDR3 sequences, with around 93% seen just once and around 0.52% held by the top ten. Sequencing was carried out using CD4+ T cells from PBMCs. Receptors were obtained from a human donor with Susac syndrome.

V usage is TRBV29-1 and J usage is TRBJ2-7, with 7 bases matching TRBD2. Germline lookup yields CDR1 SQVTM and CDR2 ANQGSEA. This CDR3 is built from 13 residues. Germline trimming cut 3 bases from V and 4 bases from J; bases unmatched to any gene: 6. The CDR3: CSVEGRVGYEQYF. The CDR3 coding sequence is TGCAGCGTTGAGGGGAGGGTCGGTTACGAGCAGTACTTC.

The CDR3 is CASSLAADTQYF. Written as DNA, the CDR3 is TGTGCCAGCAGCTTAGCGGCAGATACGCAGTATTTT. The V gene is TRBV7-2, the J gene TRBJ2-3; no clear D. Germline lookup yields CDR1 SGHTA and CDR2 FQGNSA. With 0 bases removed from V and 4 bases from J, the gap between germline ends came to 2 bases. This CDR3 contains 12 residues.

The V and J genes are TRBV20-1 and TRBJ2-2, with D perhaps TRBD2 (5 bases). CDR3 length equals 13 residues. Trimming removed 5 bases from V and 4 bases from J, with 11 bases in between. CDR1 and CDR2 (germline): DFQATT, SNEGSKA (reference sequence). Here the CDR3 reads CSARGLSTGELFF. The CDR3 DNA reads as TGCAGTGCTCGAGGGCTCAGCACCGGGGAGCTGTTTTTT.

CDR3 loop: CAWTTGNGNTIYF. In nucleotides, the CDR3 is TGTGCCTGGACGACAGGGAATGGAAACACCATATATTTT. The chain uses TRBV30 and TRBJ1-3; 7 bases agree with TRBD1. Trimming removed 4 bases from V and 3 bases from J; junction bases left unmatched: 3. CDR1 is GTSNPN, CDR2 SVGIG, per germline (reference sequence). CDR3 length: 13 residues.

The rearrangement uses TRBV6-5 and TRBJ2-1; D is unclear. Germline V lookup: CDR1 MNHEY, CDR2 SVGAGI. V was trimmed by 0 bases and J by 7 bases, leaving 4 bases between them. The CDR3 has 12 residues. The CDR3 loop reads CASSYSRNEQFF. In DNA form, the CDR3 reads TGTGCCAGCAGTTACTCTCGGAATGAGCAGTTCTTC.